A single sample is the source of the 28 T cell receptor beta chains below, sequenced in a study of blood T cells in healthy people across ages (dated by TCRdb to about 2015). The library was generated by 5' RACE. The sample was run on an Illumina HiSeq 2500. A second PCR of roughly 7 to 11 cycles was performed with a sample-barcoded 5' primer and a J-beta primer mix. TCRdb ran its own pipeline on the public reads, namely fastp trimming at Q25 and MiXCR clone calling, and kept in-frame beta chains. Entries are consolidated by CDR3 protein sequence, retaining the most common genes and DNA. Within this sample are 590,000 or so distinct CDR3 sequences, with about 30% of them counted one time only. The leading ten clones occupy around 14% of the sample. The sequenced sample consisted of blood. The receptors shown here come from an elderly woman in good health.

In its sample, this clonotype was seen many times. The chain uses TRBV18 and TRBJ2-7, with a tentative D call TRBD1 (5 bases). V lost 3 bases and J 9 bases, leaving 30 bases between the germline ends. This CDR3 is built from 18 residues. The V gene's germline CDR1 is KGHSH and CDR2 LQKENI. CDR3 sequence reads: CASSPLPPSTDTLFGQYF. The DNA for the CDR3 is TGTGCCAGCTCACCGTTGCCCCCCTCGACAGACACCTTATTTGGGCAGTACTTC. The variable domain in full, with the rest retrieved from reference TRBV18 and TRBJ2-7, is NAGVMQNPRHLVRRRGQEARLRCSPMKGHSHVYWYRQLPEEGLKFMVYLQKENIIDESGMPKERFSAEFPKEGPSILRIQQVVRGDSAAYFCASSPLPPSTDTLFGQYFGPGTRLTVT.

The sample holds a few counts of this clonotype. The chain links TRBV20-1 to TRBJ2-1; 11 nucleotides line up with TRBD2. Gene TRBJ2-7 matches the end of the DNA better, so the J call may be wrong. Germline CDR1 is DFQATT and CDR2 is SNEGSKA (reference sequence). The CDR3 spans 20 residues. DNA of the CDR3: TGCAGTGCTAGAACCTACGGGCTAGCGGGGGGAATGAGCTCCTACAATGAGCAGTACTTC. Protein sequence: CSARTYGLAGGMSSYNEQYF.

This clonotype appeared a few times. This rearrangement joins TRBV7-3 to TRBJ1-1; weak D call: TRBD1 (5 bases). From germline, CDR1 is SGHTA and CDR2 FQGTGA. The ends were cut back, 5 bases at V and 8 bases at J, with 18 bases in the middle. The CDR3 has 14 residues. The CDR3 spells CASSPIQAGTEAFF. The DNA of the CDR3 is TGTGCCAGCAGCCCGATCCAGGCAGGGACGGAAGCTTTCTTT.

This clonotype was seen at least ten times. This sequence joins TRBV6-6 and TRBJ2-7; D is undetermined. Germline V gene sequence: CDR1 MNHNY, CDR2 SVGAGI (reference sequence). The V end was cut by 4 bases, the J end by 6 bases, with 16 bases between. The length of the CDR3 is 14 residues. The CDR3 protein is CASSWKGQTTEQYF. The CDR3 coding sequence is TGTGCCAGCAGTTGGAAGGGTCAAACTACCGAGCAGTACTTC.

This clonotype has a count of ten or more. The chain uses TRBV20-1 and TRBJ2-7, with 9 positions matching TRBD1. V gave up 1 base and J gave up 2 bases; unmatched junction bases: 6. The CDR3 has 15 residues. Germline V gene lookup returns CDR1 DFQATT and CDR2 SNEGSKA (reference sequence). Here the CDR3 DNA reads TGCAGTGCTAGAGCCGGGACAGGGAGGACCTACGAGCAGTACTTC. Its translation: CSARAGTGRTYEQYF.

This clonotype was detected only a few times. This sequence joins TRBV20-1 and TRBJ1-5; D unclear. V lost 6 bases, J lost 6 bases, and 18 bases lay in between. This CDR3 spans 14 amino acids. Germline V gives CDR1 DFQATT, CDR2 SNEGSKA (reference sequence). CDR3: CSASGTSVTQPQHF. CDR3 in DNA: TGCAGTGCCTCAGGAACCTCCGTAACTCAGCCCCAGCATTTT.

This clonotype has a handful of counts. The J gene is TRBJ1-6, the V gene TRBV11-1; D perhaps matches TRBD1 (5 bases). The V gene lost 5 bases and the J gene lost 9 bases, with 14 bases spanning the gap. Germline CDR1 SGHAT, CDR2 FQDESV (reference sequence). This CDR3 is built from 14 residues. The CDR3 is CASSVGGGGSPLHF. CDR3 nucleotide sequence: TGTGCCAGCAGCGTCGGGGGTGGCGGTTCACCCCTCCACTTT. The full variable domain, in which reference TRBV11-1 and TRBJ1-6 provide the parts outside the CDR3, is EAEVAQSPRYKITEKSQAVAFWCDPISGHATLYWYRQILGQGPELLVQFQDESVVDDSQLPKDRFSAERLKGVDSTLKIQPAELGDSAMYLCASSVGGGGSPLHFGNGTRLTVT.

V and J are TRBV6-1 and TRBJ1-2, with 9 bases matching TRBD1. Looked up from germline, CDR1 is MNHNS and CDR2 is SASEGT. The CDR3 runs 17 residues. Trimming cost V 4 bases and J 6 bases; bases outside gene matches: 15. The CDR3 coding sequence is TGTGCCAGCAGTGGGACAGGGGCGGAAAAAAACAAAAATGGCTACACCTTC. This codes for CASSGTGAEKNKNGYTF.

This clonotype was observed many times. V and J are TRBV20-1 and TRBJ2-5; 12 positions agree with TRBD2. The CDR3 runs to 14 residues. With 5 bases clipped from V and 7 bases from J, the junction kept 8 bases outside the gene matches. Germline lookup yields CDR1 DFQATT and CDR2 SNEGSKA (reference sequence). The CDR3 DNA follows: TGCAGTGCTCCTAGCGGGGGGGCCCTGGGGACCCAGTACTTC. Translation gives CSAPSGGALGTQYF.

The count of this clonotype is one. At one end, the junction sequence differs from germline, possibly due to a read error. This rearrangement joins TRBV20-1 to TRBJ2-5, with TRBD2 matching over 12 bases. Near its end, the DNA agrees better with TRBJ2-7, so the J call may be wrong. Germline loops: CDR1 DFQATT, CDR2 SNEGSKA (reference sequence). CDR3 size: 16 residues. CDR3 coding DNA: TGCAGTGCCAGAGGTGCTAGCGGGGGGGCGGCCTACGAGCAGTACTTC. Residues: CSARGASGGAAYEQYF.

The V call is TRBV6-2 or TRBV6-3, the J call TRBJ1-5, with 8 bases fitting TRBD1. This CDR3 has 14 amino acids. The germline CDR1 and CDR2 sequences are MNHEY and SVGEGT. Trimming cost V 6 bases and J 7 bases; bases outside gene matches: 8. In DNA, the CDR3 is TGTGCCAGCAGCTCCGACAGGGGTAGACAGCCCCAGCATTTT. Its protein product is CASSSDRGRQPQHF.

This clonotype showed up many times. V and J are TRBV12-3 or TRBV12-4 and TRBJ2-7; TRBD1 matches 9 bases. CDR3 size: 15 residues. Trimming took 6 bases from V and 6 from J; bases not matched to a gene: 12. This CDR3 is CASSFYTGQGVEQYF. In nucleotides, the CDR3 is TGTGCCAGCAGCTTCTACACGGGACAGGGTGTCGAGCAGTACTTC.

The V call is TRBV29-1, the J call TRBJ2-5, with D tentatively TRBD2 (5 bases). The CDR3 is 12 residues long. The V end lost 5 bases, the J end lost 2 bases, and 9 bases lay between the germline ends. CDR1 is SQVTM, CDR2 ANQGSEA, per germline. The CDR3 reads CSVSRVQETQYF. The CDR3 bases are TGCAGCGTTTCGAGGGTTCAAGAGACCCAGTACTTC.

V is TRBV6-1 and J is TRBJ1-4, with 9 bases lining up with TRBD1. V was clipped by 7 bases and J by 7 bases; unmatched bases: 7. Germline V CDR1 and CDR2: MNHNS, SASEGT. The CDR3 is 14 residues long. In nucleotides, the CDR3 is TGTGCCAGCATCCGGACAGGGGCGGCTGAAAAACTGTTTTTT. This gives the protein CASIRTGAAEKLFF.

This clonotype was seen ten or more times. CDR3: CASSPQFGGDNEQFF. For the CDR3, the DNA is TGTGCCAGCAGCCCCCAATTCGGGGGGGACAATGAGCAGTTCTTC. The chain has TRBV7-3 and TRBJ2-1; 8 bases agree with TRBD2. V was pared by 5 bases and J by 5 bases, with 8 bases of the junction left unmatched. Germline assignment: CDR1 SGHTA and CDR2 FQGTGA. The CDR3 covers 15 residues.

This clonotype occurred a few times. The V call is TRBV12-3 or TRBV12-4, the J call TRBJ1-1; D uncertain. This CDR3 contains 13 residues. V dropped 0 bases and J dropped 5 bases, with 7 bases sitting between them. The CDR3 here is CASSLARYTEAFF. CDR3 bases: TGTGCCAGCAGTTTAGCCCGATATACTGAAGCTTTCTTT.

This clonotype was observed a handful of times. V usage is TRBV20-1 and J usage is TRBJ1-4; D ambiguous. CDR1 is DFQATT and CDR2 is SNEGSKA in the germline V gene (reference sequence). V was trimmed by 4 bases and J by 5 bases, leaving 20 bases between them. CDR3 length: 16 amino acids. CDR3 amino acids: CSAIGIPSGPNEKLFF. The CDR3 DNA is TGCAGTGCTATAGGCATCCCCTCCGGGCCGAATGAAAAACTGTTTTTT.

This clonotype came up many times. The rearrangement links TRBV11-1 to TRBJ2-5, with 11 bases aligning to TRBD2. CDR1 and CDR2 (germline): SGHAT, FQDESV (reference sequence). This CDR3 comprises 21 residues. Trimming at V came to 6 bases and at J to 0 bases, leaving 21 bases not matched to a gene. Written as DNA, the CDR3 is TGTGCCAGCAGTTTCGCTGCCGGGCCTAGCGGGGGGCCCAACTACCAAGAGACCCAGTACTTC. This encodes CASSFAAGPSGGPNYQETQYF.

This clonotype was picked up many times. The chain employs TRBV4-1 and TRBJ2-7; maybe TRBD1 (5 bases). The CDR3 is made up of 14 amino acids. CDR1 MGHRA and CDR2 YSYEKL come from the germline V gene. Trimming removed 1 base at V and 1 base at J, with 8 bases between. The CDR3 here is CASSQGYRSYEQYF. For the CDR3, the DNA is TGCGCCAGCAGCCAAGGCTACAGGTCCTACGAGCAGTACTTC.

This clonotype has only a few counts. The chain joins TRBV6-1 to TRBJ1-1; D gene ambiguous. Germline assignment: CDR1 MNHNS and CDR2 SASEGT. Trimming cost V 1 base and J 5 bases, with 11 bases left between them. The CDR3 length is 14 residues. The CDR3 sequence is CASSEVALGTEAFF. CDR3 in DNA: TGTGCCAGCAGTGAAGTGGCACTCGGGACTGAAGCTTTCTTT.

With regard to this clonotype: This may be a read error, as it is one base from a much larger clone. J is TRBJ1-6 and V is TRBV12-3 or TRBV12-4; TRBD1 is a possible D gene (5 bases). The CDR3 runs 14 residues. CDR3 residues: CASSSGLRESPPHF. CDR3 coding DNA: TGTGCCAGCAGCTCAGGGCTCAGGGAGTCACCCCCCCACTTT.

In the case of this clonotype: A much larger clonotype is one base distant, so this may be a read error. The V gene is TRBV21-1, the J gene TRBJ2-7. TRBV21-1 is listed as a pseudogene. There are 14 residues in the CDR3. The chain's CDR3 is CASSKLNTGYEQYF. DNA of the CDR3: TGTGCCAGCAGCAAACTGAACACTGGCTACGAGCAGTACTTC.

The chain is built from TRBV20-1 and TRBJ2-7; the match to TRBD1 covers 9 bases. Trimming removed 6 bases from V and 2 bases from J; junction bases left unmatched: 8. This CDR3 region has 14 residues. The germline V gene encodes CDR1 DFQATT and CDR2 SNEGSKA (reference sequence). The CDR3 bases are TGCAGTGCGGCCGGGACAGGGTCAGCCTACGAGCAGTACTTC. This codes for CSAAGTGSAYEQYF.

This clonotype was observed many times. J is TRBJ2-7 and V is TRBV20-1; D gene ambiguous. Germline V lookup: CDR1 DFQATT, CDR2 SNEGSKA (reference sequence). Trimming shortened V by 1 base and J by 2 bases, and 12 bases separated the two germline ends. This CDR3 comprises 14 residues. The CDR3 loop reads CSARARTVTYEQYF. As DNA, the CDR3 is TGCAGTGCTAGAGCTAGGACCGTTACCTACGAGCAGTACTTC.

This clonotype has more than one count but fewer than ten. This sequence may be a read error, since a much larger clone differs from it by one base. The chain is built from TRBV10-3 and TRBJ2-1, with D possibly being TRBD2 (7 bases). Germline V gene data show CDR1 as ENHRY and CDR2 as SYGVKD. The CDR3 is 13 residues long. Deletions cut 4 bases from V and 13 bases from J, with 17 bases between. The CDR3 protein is CAISAGGQETQFF. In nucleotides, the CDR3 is TGTGCCATCAGTGCGGGGGGACAAGAGACCCAGTTCTTC.

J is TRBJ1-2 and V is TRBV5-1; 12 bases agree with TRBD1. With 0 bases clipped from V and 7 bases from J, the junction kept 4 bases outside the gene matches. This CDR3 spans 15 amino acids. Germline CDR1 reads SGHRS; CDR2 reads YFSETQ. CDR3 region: CASSLVGDRGLGYTF. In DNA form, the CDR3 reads TGCGCCAGCAGCTTGGTTGGGGACAGGGGGCTTGGCTACACCTTC.

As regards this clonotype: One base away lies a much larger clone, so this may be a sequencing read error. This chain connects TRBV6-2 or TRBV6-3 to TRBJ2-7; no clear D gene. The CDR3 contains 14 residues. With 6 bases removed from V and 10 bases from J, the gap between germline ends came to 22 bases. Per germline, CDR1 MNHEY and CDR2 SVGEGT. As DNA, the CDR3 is TGTGCCAGCAGCATTTGGCGCTACCAAGAGATCCAGTACTTC. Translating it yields CASSIWRYQEIQYF.

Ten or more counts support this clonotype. Here the CDR3 DNA reads TGTGCCAGCAGTGTCCAGCGGGGGCTCAACGAGCAGTACTTC. Protein product: CASSVQRGLNEQYF. The genes are TRBV6-1 and TRBJ2-7; TRBD2 matches at 8 bases. This CDR3 comprises 14 residues. The trim removed 4 bases at V and 5 bases at J, leaving 7 bases unmatched. The germline V gene encodes CDR1 MNHNS and CDR2 SASEGT.